This TCR beta chain was captured by sequencing in a study of T cells expressing NK-cell markers. The overall study: Sorted CD3+CD56+NKG2C+, CD3+CD56+NKG2C- and CD3+CD56-NKG2C+ T cells supplied TCR beta repertoires. Just one sequenced donor of eight was HCMV-seronegative, while seven were seropositive.

5'RACE template switching built TCR beta cDNA with unique molecular identifiers. Using the 5' RACE reads, TCRdb records one entry per CDR3 protein without DNA. The table lists 300,000 to 500,000 distinct CDR3 sequences. The length of the CDR3 is 14 residues. Germline V gene data show CDR1 as LGHDT and CDR2 as YNNKEL (reference sequence). The V gene is TRBV3-1, the J gene TRBJ1-2; as DNA is missing, the TRBD1 call by TCRdb cannot be tested. Sequencing used blood T cells: a sorted CD56 or NKG2C T cell subset, CD4+ or CD8+ T cells, or bulk PBMC T cells (not recorded which). The sequence derives from a woman aged 45-65 years in good health. CDR3: CASSLLGGPYGYTF. Full variable domain (rest looked up from reference TRBV3-1 and TRBJ1-2): DTAVSQTPKYLVTQMGNDKSIKCEQNLGHDTMYWYKQDSKKFLKIMFSYNNKELIINETVPNRFSPKSPDKAHLNLHINSLELGDSAVYFCASSLLGGPYGYTFGSGTRLTVV.